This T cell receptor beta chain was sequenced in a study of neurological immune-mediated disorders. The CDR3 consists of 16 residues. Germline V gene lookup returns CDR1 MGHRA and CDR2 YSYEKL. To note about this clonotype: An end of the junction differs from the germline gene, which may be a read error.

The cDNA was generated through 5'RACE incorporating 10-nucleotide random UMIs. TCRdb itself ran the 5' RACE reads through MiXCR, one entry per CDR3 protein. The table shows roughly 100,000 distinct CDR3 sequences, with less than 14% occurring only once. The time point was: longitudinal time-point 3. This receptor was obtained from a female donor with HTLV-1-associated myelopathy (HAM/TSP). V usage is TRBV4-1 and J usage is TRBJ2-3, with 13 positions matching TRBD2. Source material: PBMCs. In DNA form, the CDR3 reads TGTGCCAGCAAGTCGACTAGCGGGGGGTGGGCAGAGACGCAGTATTTT. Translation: CASKSTSGGWAETQYF.